The 14 T cell receptor beta chains reported below all come from one sample, sequenced in a study of T cells in Graves' hyperthyroidism and ophthalmopathy. RNA transcripts were the template for amplifying TCR beta CDR3 regions. HTBI primers were employed in a first-round RT-PCR of the TCR CDR3. MiXCR, applied by TCRdb to the multiplex PCR reads, yields one record per CDR3 protein. Of 600,000 or so distinct CDR3 sequences in the sample, more than 13% were seen once. The material sequenced was blood. All receptors come from a woman aged 18-29 years with Graves' ophthalmopathy.

The chain combines TRBV29-1 with TRBJ2-3, with TRBD1 identical over 7 bases. This CDR3 is built from 13 residues. V shed 5 bases, J shed 8 bases, and the junction held 10 bases outside the gene matches. CDR1 and CDR2 from the germline V gene are SQVTM and ANQGSEA. As DNA, the CDR3 is TGCAGCGTTCTGACAGGGCTGGGAGTTACGCAGTATTTT. Its protein is CSVLTGLGVTQYF.

This clonotype was detected a few times. This sequence joins TRBV20-1 and TRBJ1-2; D not resolved. V dropped 5 bases and J dropped 0 bases, with 10 bases sitting between them. CDR3 length equals 13 residues. Per the germline V gene, CDR1 is DFQATT and CDR2 is SNEGSKA (reference sequence). The CDR3 DNA reads as TGCAGTGCTCGCCAGCCATCTAACTATGGCTACACCTTC. Its translation is CSARQPSNYGYTF.

V gene TRBV6-2 or TRBV6-3 combines with J gene TRBJ2-1; TRBD1 is a possible D gene (5 bases). V was trimmed by 7 bases and J by 0 bases, leaving 19 bases between them. The germline gives CDR1 MNHEY, CDR2 SVGEGT. CDR3 length: 17 amino acids. The CDR3: CASTGLGRQISYNEQFF. The CDR3 DNA reads TGTGCCAGCACCGGGTTGGGGCGGCAAATCTCCTACAATGAGCAGTTCTTC.

The sample holds a few counts of this clonotype. The chain carries TRBV25-1 and TRBJ1-5; 10 positions match TRBD1. The CDR3 loop spans 16 amino acids. After removal of 4 bases from V and 6 bases from J, the junction contained 9 bases not matched to a gene. Germline V lookup: CDR1 MGHDK, CDR2 SYGVNS. The CDR3 spells CASSGPDRGPGQPQHF. The CDR3 DNA reads TGTGCCAGCAGTGGCCCCGACAGGGGGCCGGGTCAGCCCCAGCATTTT.

In DNA form, the CDR3 reads TGCAGTGCTAGTGCCTGGGACAGGGGGCAGGAGACCCAGTACTTC. Its protein is CSASAWDRGQETQYF. The chain recombines TRBV20-1 with TRBJ2-5; 12 bases align to TRBD1. The CDR3 runs to 15 residues. Germline lookup yields CDR1 DFQATT and CDR2 SNEGSKA (reference sequence). Unmatched junction bases numbered 7, after V lost 3 bases and J lost 5 bases.

This clonotype was picked up many times. The V gene is TRBV30, the J gene TRBJ2-3; D remains unclear. V was pared by 0 bases and J by 0 bases, with 10 bases between. The CDR3 sequence is 15 residues long. Germline assignment: CDR1 GTSNPN and CDR2 SVGIG (reference sequence). The CDR3 bases are TGTGCCTGGAGTGTAAGCAGCGTTAGCACAGATACGCAGTATTTT. Translated: CAWSVSSVSTDTQYF.

The table lists this clonotype with many counts. V usage is TRBV7-9 and J usage is TRBJ2-1; either TRBD1 or TRBD2 may supply D (5 bases each). Trimming stripped 5 bases from V and 6 bases from J, with 8 bases between. The CDR3 has 12 amino acids. From germline, CDR1 is SEHNR and CDR2 FQNEAQ (reference sequence). CDR3 in DNA: TGTGCCAGCAGCCGTGGGGGCAATGAGCAGTTCTTC. It specifies CASSRGGNEQFF.

The genes are TRBV5-6 and TRBJ2-5; D call uncertain. The V end was cut by 1 base, the J end by 0 bases, with 16 bases between. The CDR3 length is 17 residues. Per germline, CDR1 SGHDT and CDR2 YYEEEE. CDR3 sequence reads: CASSLSRLGKHQETQYF. The CDR3 DNA is TGTGCCAGCAGCTTGTCACGGCTGGGTAAACACCAAGAGACCCAGTACTTC.

This clonotype was recorded at least ten times. The chain has TRBV7-2 and TRBJ2-1, with 11 bases identical to TRBD1. Germline V gives CDR1 SGHTA, CDR2 FQGNSA. Trimming at V came to 5 bases and at J to 4 bases, leaving 4 bases not matched to a gene. The CDR3 length is 15 residues. The DNA for the CDR3 is TGTGCCAGCAGCATAGGGACAGGGGGATACAATGAGCAGTTCTTC. It specifies CASSIGTGGYNEQFF.

Note on this clonotype: This may be a read error: a much more frequent sequence differs by one nucleotide. The rearrangement joins TRBV9 to TRBJ1-1; D is possibly TRBD1 (5 bases). Germline V gene sequence: CDR1 SGDLS, CDR2 YYNGEE. The CDR3 contains 14 residues. CDR3 DNA: TGTGCCAGCAGCGTAGCAGGGCTGAACACTGAAGCTCTCTTT. It yields the protein CASSVAGLNTEALF.

This clonotype has more than one count but fewer than ten. The chain joins TRBV6-2 or TRBV6-3 to TRBJ2-1, with 16 bases aligning to TRBD2. J lost 3 bases, V lost 4 bases, and 9 bases had no gene match. The CDR3 length is 19 residues. Germline CDR1 and CDR2: MNHEY and SVGEGT. Written as DNA, the CDR3 is TGTGCCAGCAGTTCACCGGGACTAGCGGGAGGGGGGAACTACAATGAGCAGTTCTTC. Its protein is CASSSPGLAGGGNYNEQFF.

This clonotype was counted ten times or more. The J gene is TRBJ1-2, the V gene TRBV28; D not resolved. This CDR3 comprises 14 residues. Germline V gene data show CDR1 as MDHEN and CDR2 as SYDVKM. Deletions cut 3 bases from V and 8 bases from J, with 16 bases between. CDR3 in amino acids: CASSLQTATRGYTF. In DNA form, the CDR3 reads TGTGCCAGCAGTTTGCAGACCGCCACGAGGGGCTACACCTTC.

This clonotype was recorded at least ten times. The rearrangement uses TRBV13 and TRBJ2-7, with D perhaps TRBD1 or TRBD2 (5 bases each). V was shortened by 2 bases and J by 4 bases, with 18 bases between the two germline ends. In germline, CDR1 is PRHDT, CDR2 FYEKMQ (reference sequence). CDR3 length equals 16 residues. The chain's CDR3 is CASSLRATGPFYEQYF. For the CDR3, the DNA is TGTGCCAGCAGCTTAAGGGCTACGGGACCATTTTACGAGCAGTACTTC. Combining the CDR3 with reference TRBV13 and TRBJ2-7 gives the whole variable domain AAGVIQSPRHLIKEKRETATLKCYPIPRHDTVYWYQQGPGQDPQFLISFYEKMQSDKGSIPDRFSAQQFSDYHSELNMSSLELGDSALYFCASSLRATGPFYEQYFGPGTRLTVT.

This clonotype was recorded many times. The V gene is TRBV10-3, the J gene TRBJ2-2; TRBD2 agrees at 8 bases. Trimming took 8 bases from V and 4 from J; bases not matched to a gene: 12. CDR3 length: 16 amino acids. The V gene's germline CDR1 is ENHRY and CDR2 SYGVKD. CDR3 DNA: TGTGCCATCTCGCGACGGGGACTAGACGGCACCGGGGAGCTGTTTTTT. Amino acids: CAISRRGLDGTGELFF.